The 26 T cell receptor beta chains below all came from one sample that was sequenced in a study of blood T cell repertoires in COVID-19. Sequencing used immunoSEQ multiplex PCR; TCRdb keeps in-frame clones, though not all of them. The sample has about 60,000 clones; 85% to 90% are singletons. Material for sequencing was peripheral blood. These receptors originate from a human donor in a cohort sampled during active COVID-19.

The rearrangement joins TRBV19 to TRBJ2-3, with a weak D call TRBD1 (5 bases). The CDR3 has 16 residues. The germline V and J ends were trimmed by 9 bases and 0 bases, with 19 bases remaining between them. Looked up from germline, CDR1 is LNHDA and CDR2 is SQIVND (reference sequence). CDR3 protein: CASAAWGSPSTDTQYF. DNA for the CDR3: TGTGCCAGCGCCGCGTGGGGCTCACCGAGCACAGATACGCAGTATTTT. The full variable domain, its missing parts supplied by reference TRBV19 and TRBJ2-3, is DGGITQSPKYLFRKEGQNVTLSCEQNLNHDAMYWYRQDPGQGLRLIYYSQIVNDFQKGDIAEGYSVSREKKESFPLTVTSAQKNPTAFYLCASAAWGSPSTDTQYFGPGTRLTVL.

This chain uses TRBV3-1 (or the pseudogene TRBV3-2) with TRBJ1-1; no firm D call. The CDR3 spans 13 residues. V lost 1 base and J lost 3, with 6 bases in between. Germline CDR1 and CDR2: LGHDT and YNNKEL (reference sequence). Here the CDR3 reads CASSQGRDTEAFF. The CDR3 DNA sequence: TGTGCCAGCAGCCAAGGAAGAGACACTGAAGCTTTCTTT.

The chain employs TRBV15 and TRBJ1-2; 9 bases line up with TRBD1. Germline CDR1 reads LNHNV; CDR2 reads YYDKDF (reference sequence). The V and J ends lost 3 bases and 6 bases, in that order; junction bases with no gene match: 8. CDR3 length equals 15 residues. The CDR3 DNA reads TGTGCCACCAGCAGTTGGGACAGGGAGGTTGATGGCTACACCTTC. Its protein is CATSSWDREVDGYTF.

The CDR3 spells CASSEARGSSGANVLTF. In DNA, the CDR3 is TGTGCCAGCAGTGAAGCCCGTGGGAGCTCTGGGGCCAACGTCCTGACTTTC. The chain recombines TRBV6-1 with TRBJ2-6; tentative D call: TRBD2 (5 bases). The V end was cut by 0 bases, the J end by 0 bases, with 9 bases between. CDR1 is MNHNS and CDR2 is SASEGT in the germline V gene. This CDR3 comprises 17 residues.

The V gene is TRBV19, the J gene TRBJ1-5; 9 nucleotides align to TRBD1. After removal of 6 bases from V and 6 bases from J, the junction contained 3 bases not matched to a gene. CDR1 and CDR2 (germline): LNHDA, SQIVND (reference sequence). The CDR3 has 13 amino acids. This CDR3 reads CASRDRGIQPQHF. DNA of the CDR3: TGTGCCAGTAGGGACAGGGGAATTCAGCCCCAGCATTTT.

The count of this clone is one. This rearrangement joins TRBV18 to TRBJ1-1; the D is unclear. V dropped 2 bases and J dropped 1 base, with 8 bases sitting between them. This CDR3 has 14 residues. Germline-derived CDR1 and CDR2 are KGHSH and LQKENI. CDR3 sequence (DNA): TGTGCCAGCTCACCATTTGTTCAGAACACTGAAGCTTTCTTT. As protein: CASSPFVQNTEAFF.

J is TRBJ2-1 and V is TRBV7-7; 11 bases are shared with TRBD2. CDR1 is SSHAT, CDR2 FNYEAQ, per germline (reference sequence). The CDR3 totals 16 residues. V trimming: 5 bases; J trimming: 3 bases; junction bases outside the gene matches: 6. Written as DNA, the CDR3 is TGTGCCAGCAGCGCTGGGACTAGCGGCCTCTACAATGAGCAGTTCTTC. Translated, it gives CASSAGTSGLYNEQFF.

The rearrangement links TRBV6-5 to TRBJ1-1; D not resolved. CDR3 size: 16 residues. Germline CDR1 reads MNHEY; CDR2 reads SVGAGI. The germline V and J ends were trimmed by 0 bases and 5 bases, with 16 bases remaining between them. The CDR3 loop reads CASSYSRSGLWTEAFF. For the CDR3, the DNA is TGTGCCAGCAGTTACTCAAGGTCGGGTTTGTGGACTGAAGCTTTCTTT.

The chain employs TRBV6-4 and TRBJ2-1, with 9 bases identical to TRBD1. Germline V gives CDR1 MRHNA, CDR2 SNTAGT. The CDR3 length is 16 residues. Germline trimming cut 4 bases from V and 4 bases from J; bases unmatched to any gene: 8. The CDR3 spells CASSGGRDRAYNEQFF. The CDR3 DNA is TGTGCCAGCAGTGGCGGTCGGGACAGGGCGTACAATGAGCAGTTCTTC.

This clone was picked up a small number of times. Written as DNA, the CDR3 is TGTGCCAGCAGTGAACAGGGGAGGAACACTGAAGCTTTCTTT. Its translation: CASSEQGRNTEAFF. The V call is TRBV6-1, the J call TRBJ1-1; tentative D call: TRBD1 (6 bases). The CDR3 contains 14 residues. Trimming removed 2 bases from V and 1 base from J, with 8 bases in between. Looked up from germline, CDR1 is MNHNS and CDR2 is SASEGT.

This clone was seen only once. The V call is TRBV15, the J call TRBJ2-1; 8 positions agree with TRBD2. V dropped 9 bases and J dropped 5; count of bases not matched to a gene: 6. Germline values: CDR1 LNHNV, CDR2 YYDKDF (reference sequence). The CDR3 runs to 13 residues. In DNA form, the CDR3 reads TGTGCCACTTCGGGGGGGCCAAACAATGAGCAGTTCTTC. Amino acids: CATSGGPNNEQFF.

The CDR3 DNA is TGCGCCAGCAGCCCGAGCGGACTAGCGGGAGTGGTGGGCACAGATACGCAGTATTTT. This encodes CASSPSGLAGVVGTDTQYF. This chain joins TRBV5-1 and TRBJ2-3; 13 positions match TRBD2. The length of the CDR3 is 19 residues. Germline assignment: CDR1 SGHRS and CDR2 YFSETQ. The junction had 12 bases not matched to a gene; V was cut back by 4 bases and J by 1 base.

The rearrangement uses TRBV7-9 and TRBJ1-2, with 7 bases identical to TRBD1. J lost 4 bases, V lost 0 bases, and 5 bases had no gene match. The CDR3 spans 15 residues. Germline V CDR1 and CDR2: SEHNR, FQNEAQ (reference sequence). CDR3 protein: CASSLALGTAYGYTF. The CDR3 DNA is TGTGCCAGCAGCTTAGCGCTAGGGACAGCCTATGGCTACACCTTC.

The chain combines TRBV14 with TRBJ2-1; 7 nucleotides line up with TRBD2. The V gene end was trimmed by 1 base and the J gene end by 6 bases; junction bases not matched to a gene: 3. CDR1 SGHDN and CDR2 FVKESK come from the germline V gene. The CDR3 covers 14 residues. Here the CDR3 reads CASSQGGSPNEQFF. The CDR3 DNA follows: TGTGCCAGCAGCCAAGGCGGGAGCCCCAATGAGCAGTTCTTC. The entire variable domain, with the rest obtained from reference TRBV14 and TRBJ2-1, is as follows: EAGVTQFPSHSVIEKGQTVTLRCDPISGHDNLYWYRRVMGKEIKFLLHFVKESKQDESGMPNNRFLAERTGGTYSTLKVQPAELEDSGVYFCASSQGGSPNEQFFGPGTRLTVL.

This chain uses TRBV5-1 with TRBJ2-1; 7 bases match TRBD1. The CDR3 runs to 12 residues. Germline V CDR1 and CDR2: SGHRS, YFSETQ. J was trimmed by 8 bases and V by 4 bases; bases with no gene match: 3. DNA of the CDR3: TGCGCCAGCAGCCGTCAGGGGGATGAGCAGTTCTTC. This translates into CASSRQGDEQFF.

The chain links TRBV18 to TRBJ2-1, with no clear D. The CDR3 is made up of 14 amino acids. V was trimmed by 0 bases and J by 5 bases, leaving 8 bases between them. The V gene's germline CDR1 is KGHSH and CDR2 LQKENI. The CDR3 loop is CASSPPITDNEQFF. For the CDR3, the DNA is TGTGCCAGCTCACCACCTATAACAGACAATGAGCAGTTCTTC.

This chain links TRBV11-2 with TRBJ1-3, with a possible D match to TRBD1 (6 bases). The CDR3 is made up of 16 amino acids. The ends were cut back, 5 bases at V and 2 bases at J, with 16 bases in the middle. Germline V CDR1 and CDR2: SGHAT, FQNNGV. The CDR3 bases are TGTGCCAGCAGCGCGCTTACAGGGAAAGCTGGAAACACCATATATTTT. Translation: CASSALTGKAGNTIYF.

This chain connects TRBV5-1 to TRBJ1-2; 7 bases are shared with TRBD1. Trimming cost V 5 bases and J 8 bases; bases outside gene matches: 12. Germline values: CDR1 SGHRS, CDR2 YFSETQ. The CDR3 is 14 residues long. Here the CDR3 reads CASSPDRPSMGYTF. CDR3 nucleotide sequence: TGCGCCAGCAGTCCGGACAGGCCCTCTATGGGCTACACCTTC.

The chain couples TRBV6-5 to TRBJ1-3; possible D gene TRBD1, 5 bases. The CDR3 spans 13 residues. The V end was cut by 7 bases, the J end by 2 bases, with 9 bases between. Germline V gene sequence: CDR1 MNHEY, CDR2 SVGAGI. DNA of the CDR3: TGTGCCAGCAAGCCGGGGGCTGGAAACACCATATATTTT. Its protein is CASKPGAGNTIYF.

This clone was observed a single time. The chain combines TRBV30 with TRBJ2-1, with TRBD2 matching 11 bases. The V gene's germline CDR1 is GTSNPN and CDR2 SVGIG (reference sequence). This CDR3 spans 13 amino acids. The V segment lost 1 base and the J segment 10 bases; nucleotides outside the gene matches: 3. The CDR3 DNA is TGTGCCTGGAGTGCGACTAGCGGGGTAGAGCAGTTCTTC. This translates into CAWSATSGVEQFF.

This chain joins TRBV19 and TRBJ2-7, with D unclear. The ends were cut back, 10 bases at V and 2 bases at J, with 18 bases in the middle. The CDR3 sequence is 14 residues long. Germline assignment: CDR1 LNHDA and CDR2 SQIVND (reference sequence). The CDR3 sequence is CANHKTREPYEQYF. In nucleotides, the CDR3 is TGTGCCAACCATAAGACTCGCGAACCCTACGAGCAGTACTTC.

The chain joins TRBV2 to TRBJ2-7; TRBD1 is a possible D gene (5 bases). CDR3 length equals 11 residues. Trimming stripped 3 bases from V and 9 bases from J, with 9 bases between. The germline gives CDR1 SNHLY, CDR2 FYNNEI. The CDR3 DNA is TGTGCCAGCAGTGACAGGGCCAGGCAGTACTTC. It encodes CASSDRARQYF. The full variable domain, in which reference TRBV2 and TRBJ2-7 provide the parts outside the CDR3, is EPEVTQTPSHQVTQMGQEVILRCVPISNHLYFYWYRQILGQKVEFLVSFYNNEISEKSEIFDDQFSVERPDGSNFTLKIRSTKLEDSAMYFCASSDRARQYFGPGTRLTVT.

The gene calls are TRBV7-9 and TRBJ2-3; D is undetermined. Germline V CDR1 and CDR2: SEHNR, FQNEAQ (reference sequence). Trimming cost V 5 bases and J 4 bases, with 7 bases left between them. The CDR3 extends over 12 amino acids. The CDR3 spells CASSGPADTQYF. Here the CDR3 DNA reads TGTGCCAGCAGCGGGCCGGCAGATACGCAGTATTTT.

This clone was found once. The V gene is TRBV11-3, the J gene TRBJ2-1; 13 bases are shared with TRBD2. Germline V CDR1 and CDR2: SGHNT, YENEEA. The CDR3 length is 15 residues. The junction had 3 bases not matched to a gene; V was cut back by 5 bases and J by 5 bases. The CDR3 bases are TGTGCCAGCAGCCCGGGACTAGCGGGGAACAATGAGCAGTTCTTC. Translating it yields CASSPGLAGNNEQFF.

The V call is TRBV6-5, the J call TRBJ1-1; D remains ambiguous. The CDR3 loop spans 13 amino acids. Deletions cut 7 bases from V and 5 bases from J, with 14 bases between. CDR1 and CDR2 from the germline V gene are MNHEY and SVGAGI. CDR3 DNA: TGTGCCAGCACCAAAAACGGCGGGACTGAAGCTTTCTTT. Encoded protein: CASTKNGGTEAFF.

This chain joins TRBV28 and TRBJ1-6, with no clear D. Germline V lookup: CDR1 MDHEN, CDR2 SYDVKM. The CDR3 totals 15 residues. Trimming pared 3 bases from V and 6 bases from J, leaving 12 bases between. The CDR3: CASSFPRNTNSPLHF. In DNA, the CDR3 is TGTGCCAGCAGTTTCCCCAGGAACACTAATTCACCCCTCCACTTT.